This T cell receptor (beta chain) came from a study of OX40 agonist ivuxolimab in advanced cancers. Clones were read by immunoSEQ multiplex PCR, and TCRdb kept only the in-frame ones, dropping some. The sample holds roughly 68,000 clones, roughly nine tenths seen once. Blood samples were obtained at baseline, cycle 4 day 1, and cycle 7 day 1. V lost 0 bases and J lost 4, with 10 bases in between. Germline loops: CDR1 MDHEN, CDR2 SYDVKM. The CDR3 runs 15 residues. Sequenced material: CD4+ or CD8+ T cells sorted from blood, taken in a trial of the OX40 agonist ivuxolimab. This chain links TRBV28 with TRBJ2-1; D not resolved. The sequence was obtained from an adult with an advanced solid tumor such as melanoma, head and neck, liver or kidney cancer. The DNA for the CDR3 is TGTGCCAGCAGTTTATGGCTAGGAGAGTACAATGAGCAGTTCTTC. It specifies CASSLWLGEYNEQFF.